This T cell receptor (beta chain) was recovered during a study of post-analysis software for immune sequencing data. The CDR3 covers 15 residues. Per the germline V gene, CDR1 is SGHRS and CDR2 is YFSETQ. Between the trimmed V and J ends, which lost 0 bases and 2 bases, there was a span of 9 bases. Study results and limitations: Comparison with controls showed significantly lower normalized Chao1 diversity in multiple sclerosis patients. In patients, TRBV5-6, TRBV5-1 and TRBV20-1 belonged to five TRBV segments found more frequently than in controls.

This clonotype showed up just a few times. Its cognate antigen is unknown. The library was made from cDNA and included unique molecular identifiers. In TCRdb, the PCR reads were re-called with MiXCR into one record per CDR3 protein. The table lists approximately 350,000 distinct CDR3 sequences, around 37% of them singletons, with around an eighth in the top ten. The source is a girl aged 5 to 17 with multiple sclerosis. This chain links TRBV5-1 with TRBJ2-1, with D unresolved. Sequencing used blood. The CDR3 DNA is TGCGCCAGCAGCTTGGGGGGTAGGGCCTACAATGAGCAGTTCTTC. Protein: CASSLGGRAYNEQFF.